The T cell receptor beta chain described here comes from a study of T cells in Graves' hyperthyroidism and ophthalmopathy (dated by TCRdb to between 2017 and 2020). Context from the whole study: Peripheral blood was collected at initial diagnosis, before any treatment. To identify distinguishing TCR V-J signatures, a discovery cohort of about 100 patients was used, comprising 43 with Graves' ophthalmopathy and approximately 57 with stable Graves' hyperthyroidism. An independent validation cohort of around 19 hyperthyroidism patients and 17 patients who later progressed to ophthalmopathy tested prospective prediction of ophthalmopathy. For training and testing, the roughly 97 patients in the discovery cohort were randomly divided in a 7:3 ratio. In roughly six Graves' hyperthyroidism patients, the study also compared T-cell repertoires from thyroid tissue with T-cell repertoires from blood. After sampling, hyperthyroidism patients received methimazole starting at 30 mg daily, and ophthalmopathy patients received high-dose intravenous methylprednisolone. TCR Vbeta CDR3 sequencing of 130 to 150 peripheral blood samples (about 45 ophthalmopathy, under 80 hyperthyroidism and roughly 17 progressor patients) is reported in the paper.

The TCR beta CDR3 regions were amplified from the RNA transcripts. For the first round of RT-PCR on the TCR CDR3, the HTBI primer set was used together with the Qiagen OneStep RT-PCR kit. Libraries were constructed in a second round of multiplex PCR, after which size selection and purification were carried out. The libraries were sequenced on an Illumina HiSeq2000 using paired-end 100 bp reads. The source study handled its data this way. SOAPnuke was used to process the raw data, removing reads that contained adapters or uncalled bases, had a mean Phred below 15, or lacked an exact match to the constant primer or identifier. COPE v1.2.5 was used to merge the high-quality paired reads, and each unique nucleotide sequence was defined as a clonotype. MiTCR v1.1 was used to align clonotypes to the IMGT TRBV, TRBD and TRBJ reference segments. The analysis included only V-J combinations with a frequency above 0.0001, which together covered more than 98% of the repertoires. The TCS score was defined as F50 (clonal expansion) divided by E x V (chaos), with BLOSUM62-based TCRdist calculated between CDR3 peptides within each V-J. Welch's t-statistics and random forest reduced roughly 540 V-J features to 13, which were used in a naive Bayes classifier (R e1071). TCRdb passed the public sequencing reads through fastp at Q25 and MiXCR, retaining productive beta sequences. Every CDR3 protein is listed once, alongside the most common genes and DNA of its rows. The V and J calls reflect TCRdb's pipeline rather than the authors' work. The sample contains more than 500,000 distinct CDR3 sequences, 12% to 15% of them found a single time. Jointly, the top ten make up about 15% of the sample.

A patient counted as having stable Graves' hyperthyroidism if no progression to ophthalmopathy occurred over 18 months of follow-up. The hyperthyroidism patients were between 18 and 65 years old and newly diagnosed, with a disease duration of less than 2 months. Exclusion was applied to patients with uncontrolled infections, other autoimmune diseases, pregnancy or lactation. Diagnoses were based on clinical symptoms, serum thyroxine and TRAb, thyroid ultrasound and orbital computed tomography. PBMCs were separated from roughly 9.6 ml of fresh peripheral blood using Ficoll-Paque density gradient centrifugation. Trizol reagent was used to extract total RNA, and RNA quality was then checked on an Agilent 2100 Bioanalyzer. Worth noting for this clonotype: This receptor's antigen is unknown. No much larger clonotype is one base removed from it; base qualities were not supplied.

The study at large found these results: In validation, the model predicted progression to ophthalmopathy with 55% to 71% sensitivity and around 72% specificity, a median of 6.5 months before onset. Sample size was not statistically predetermined, and blinding of investigators to group allocation was not performed. Ophthalmopathy was separated from stable hyperthyroidism by a 13 V-J signature model, with 85% to 90% sensitivity and about 81% specificity obtained in cross-validation and 80%/75% obtained in testing. Most expanded thyroid clonotypes (frequency above 0.001) were also detected in blood, a finding suggesting that blood repertoires may reflect thyroid immune responses.

V ends up 3 bases short and J 5 bases short, with an unmatched junction base count of 6. The CDR3 holds 15 amino acids from the cysteine to the phenylalanine. The entry retains the CDR3 DNA only, 45 bases that are in frame from base 1. CDR1 and CDR2 (ENHRY, SYGVKD) derive from the germline V gene. The TCR sequence derives from a woman aged 40 to 50 with Graves' hyperthyroidism. The sequencing sample was made of blood. The chain uses TRBV10-3 and TRBJ2-3; 9 nucleotides in the junction match TRBD2. The CDR3 region reads CAISDVREGRDTQYF. Here is the DNA: TGTGCCATCAGTGACGTGCGGGAGGGCCGAGATACGCAGTATTTT.